This TCR beta chain was found in a study of beta chain features in type 1 diabetes listed by TCRdb under 2018. Describing the broader study: No differences in mean age, gender distribution, total cell number or subset yield were found between patients and healthy donors. A total of roughly 98,000,000 sorted cells were examined across all samples, and a strong correlation was observed between cell number per subset and RNA yield. In the study, recently diagnosed type 1 diabetes patients and matched healthy donors were compared on the TCRB repertoires of their sorted circulating CD4+ T cell subsets. Regulatory and stem cell-like memory subsets were isolated from only 8 patients and roughly 8 healthy donors, whereas naive and central memory subsets came from all 30 or so donors. Broader findings and caveats from the paper: In all four CD4+ subsets, TCRB CDR3 length was moderately but significantly shorter in type 1 diabetes patients. Because cDNA rather than genomic DNA was sequenced, highly expressing activated cells could have been over-represented, although no difference in activation and CD3 levels was found between groups. HLA sub-analyses involved small numbers of individuals, so any influence of HLA type on TCRB rearrangement remained unresolved. Naive, central memory and regulatory TCRB repertoires appeared to be more similar among patients than among healthy donors. At VDJ recombination sites, patients with type 1 diabetes made fewer insertions and deleted more nucleotides, a pattern implying thymic rearrangement abnormalities. PCR might favor shorter templates, but patient and control samples were amplified and corrected together, so any skew would affect both groups equally.

CDR1 and CDR2 were assigned from the germline V gene as SGHTA and FQGNSA. V is cut back by 8 bases and J by 4 bases, with 8 bases in the junction unmatched. The CDR3, cysteine through phenylalanine, is 14 amino acids long. The kept DNA is CDR3 alone, 42 bases in frame from the first base. Each donor gave one peripheral blood draw, about 110 mL on average, collected into heparinised tubes. Using a panel that included CD45RO, CCR7, CD25, CD127, CD95 and CD27, naive, central memory, regulatory and stem cell-like memory CD4+ T cells were sorted on a BD FACSAria II. Every sorted population had a purity above 95%. PBMCs were separated immediately by Lymphoprep density gradient centrifugation and were stained directly, without being cultured. To minimize batch effects, samples were stained and sorted in pairs, one healthy donor with one patient per experiment. This clone came up a few times. This receptor's antigen is unknown. Base-call qualities are not available, and no considerably larger clone is one nucleotide away.

The entire amount of isolated RNA was reverse transcribed using the High Capacity cDNA Reverse Transcription Kit, so the sequenced TCRB transcripts were expressed ones. Naive, central memory and regulatory T cell samples underwent deep immunoSEQ sequencing, averaging around 3.6 million total reads per sample. Sorted cells were lysed in RLT buffer, and RNA was extracted using DNase-treated RNeasy Micro or Mini kits according to cell number. To prevent cross-contamination, each cell subset was processed individually, whereas patient and healthy donor samples were processed jointly. TCRB sequences were amplified from cDNA with the immunoSEQ multiplex PCR, producing 87-bp fragments spanning the CDR3 region. Sequencing of the amplicons was performed on the Illumina HiSeq platform. Concerning the study's data processing: Synthetic template baselines were used to correct PCR bias computationally, reads within Hamming distance 2 were collapsed together, and singletons that could not be merged were discarded. Reads were aligned against IMGT to assign V, D and J genes, CDR3 length and insertions or deletions at six rearrangement sites. Within each subset, clonotype counts were normalized to sorted cell number, after which true diversity and Gini coefficients were computed with the tcR R package. Repertoire sharing was quantified using the overlap coefficient calculated on TCRB nucleotide sequences. Out-of-frame TCRB sequences from naive cells were analyzed to stand in for the pre-selection repertoire. TCRdb mirrors the immuneACCESS table, restricted to in-frame sequences. Some clones are absent from its copies; in checked studies, under half trace to an unresolved V gene, and the reason for the others is unknown. D and trimming come from the DNA, and the V and J calls and clone size come from that table. For this sample the table gives 900,000 or so clones, of which roughly 17% were detected only once. 0.023% of the sample goes to the ten largest clones.

The clonotype was recovered from a woman between 18 and 29 years old in good health. The sequence joins TRBV7-2 to TRBJ2-3; the central 8 bases match TRBD1. The sequenced material came from naive CD4+ T cells from blood. The sample's cell subset or site label, decoded: true naive CD4+ T cells. The CDR3 has the sequence CASRGQVGSDTQYF. At the DNA level, the sequence is TGTGCCAGCCGGGGACAGGTTGGGTCAGATACGCAGTATTTT. The variable domain in full, with residues beyond the CDR3 obtained from the reference TRBV7-2 and TRBJ2-3 genes, is GAGVSQSPSNKVTEKGKDVELRCDPISGHTALYWYRQSLGQGLEFLIYFQGNSAPDKSGLPSDRFSAERTGGSVSTLTIQRTQQEDSAVYLCASRGQVGSDTQYFGPGTRLTVL.